This T cell receptor (beta chain) was profiled in a study of shared clonotypes between healthy human individuals (dated by TCRdb to the early 2020s). Looking at the study overall: A few men and two women, aged 18 to 49 years, made up the cohort. Per donor, three plates each were used for CD4 naive and CD4 memory, two for CD8 naive, and one for CD8 memory. To estimate repertoire size and how much clonotype sharing occurs between individuals, the study deeply sequenced the blood TCR repertoires of a handful of healthy adults. Different laboratories and diverse techniques were used to prepare libraries and sequence TCR repertoires, to increase sequencing depth and limit assay-specific biases. Leukapheresis yielded between about 0.9 and 9 billion PBMCs per donor.

Using the deep immunoSEQ assay, multiplex PCR amplified TCR CDR3 regions from genomic DNA. Genomic DNA extracted from each cell subset was distributed evenly over all wells of several immunoSEQ 96-well plates, and each plate served as one replicate. For sorted subsets, each replicate PCR was loaded with 200 ng genomic DNA, equivalent to 30,000 or so T cell genomes. Purified libraries were measured with a Qubit 3.0 fluorometer, size-checked on a Bioanalyzer 2100, and measured again with the KAPA Library Quantification kit. Every immunoSEQ 96-well plate was sequenced on a dedicated single-read 150-cycle Illumina NextSeq 550 flow cell. Concerning the study's data processing: Because the immunoSEQ output held only junctional sequences and lacked quality scores, the filtering could not match the filtering applied to full-length reads. Sequences were annotated with PyIR, a Python wrapper for IgBLAST v1.9, using IMGT germline references to assign V/J genes and CDR3. Reads were filtered out if the reads had weak V/J assignments (E-value above 1e-6), no CDR3, stop codons, out-of-frame junctions, or ambiguous translated residues. A V3J clonotype was defined by an identical inferred V gene, J gene, and CDR3 amino acid sequence. To compute the percentage overlap between repertoires, the number of shared unique clonotypes was divided by the size of the smaller repertoire. RTK rarefaction, the Chao1 estimator, and Recon v2.1 estimates of unobserved clonotypes were used to assess repertoire richness. For all TCRbeta clonotypes obtained by the gDNA method from four donors, generation probabilities were computed with OLGA. TCRdb's version of the immuneACCESS table is confined to in-frame rearrangements and falls short of the full clone set. An unresolved V gene accounts for under half of the shortfall where checked; the remainder is of unknown origin. V and J calls and clone size come straight from that table; D and trimming were deduced from the DNA. The sample has hundreds of thousands of clones on record, around 78% of them singletons. Around 1.7% of the sample goes to the ten largest clones.

CDR1 DFQATT and CDR2 SNEGSKA were looked up in the germline V gene (reference sequence). V ends up 2 bases short and J 11 bases short, with an unmatched junction base count of 3. The CDR3 spans 11 residues, from the cysteine through the phenylalanine. Only the CDR3 DNA is retained, 33 bases long and in frame from the first base. Broader findings and caveats from the paper: Higher generation probabilities were observed for clonotypes shared by all four sorted-subset donors than for non-shared clonotypes. Pairwise subsampling indicated that sequencing depth was expected to affect the degree of clonotype sharing among donors. Only blood was sampled, and tissue TCR repertoires likely differ from those in blood. Even with the large sequencing depth, rarefaction of the sorted-subset datasets indicated that sequencing was incomplete. Naive subsets generally had larger estimated clonotype richness than memory subsets did. Because the study included only a small number of donors, the genetic and exposure-history diversity represented was limited. Around 5.4% of naive CD4, roughly 3.5% of naive CD8, 2.3% of memory CD4, and about 0.4% of memory CD8 clonotypes were shared across a few donors.

Healthy HIV-negative adults with no recently reported acute infections or vaccinations were included as donors. Every donor was a Caucasian adult residing in Nashville, Tennessee, USA. CD4+ T cells were enriched through magnetic negative selection, after which naive cells were positively selected on CD45RA and the remaining negative fraction served as the memory subset. Blood was collected by leukapheresis, and PBMCs were isolated by Ficoll-Histopaque density gradient centrifugation and then cryopreserved in liquid nitrogen vapor phase. Analytical flow cytometry was used to check the purity and quantity of each magnetically sorted T cell population. From each sorted fraction, genomic DNA was isolated and quantified by UV absorbance on a Nanodrop 2000c. Of note for this clone: The antigen it binds to is not known. The sample holds no much larger clone one base away, and base qualities are not on file.

This receptor was obtained from a woman aged 25-40 years in good health. The chain uses TRBV20-1 and TRBJ2-3; 8 nucleotides in the junction match TRBD1. Sequences were obtained from memory CD4+ T cells sorted from blood. Reading the label with the study, this specimen's cell subset or site is: CD45RA-negative fraction. The CDR3 is CSARLGQGQYF. The nucleotides read TGCAGTGCTAGACTCGGACAGGGGCAGTATTTT.